This TCR beta chain was retrieved from a study of PD-L1 blockade in urothelial cancer. Whole-study context: Bladder-origin urothelial cancer in males covered about 90% of the roughly 30 patients. Study-wide results and caveats: Patients with below-median pretreatment blood clonality survived longer.

Regarding this clone: What it recognizes is unknown.

Regarding time point: pretreatment peripheral blood. CDR1 is LNHDA and CDR2 is SQIVND in the germline V gene (reference sequence). Trimming cost V 5 bases and J 6 bases, with 17 bases left between them. There are 15 residues in the CDR3. Data came from immunoSEQ multiplex PCR; TCRdb stores just in-frame clones and leaves some out. The sample lists tens of thousands of clones; roughly 76% were seen once. The origin of this receptor is a man aged 65-85 years with urothelial cancer. J is TRBJ1-5 and V is TRBV19; D gene ambiguous. Sequences were derived from PBMCs, sampled around atezolizumab (anti-PD-L1) treatment. The CDR3 DNA reads as TGTGCCAGTAGTTTTCAAATGGCCGGGATTCAGCCCCAGCATTTT. Protein product: CASSFQMAGIQPQHF.